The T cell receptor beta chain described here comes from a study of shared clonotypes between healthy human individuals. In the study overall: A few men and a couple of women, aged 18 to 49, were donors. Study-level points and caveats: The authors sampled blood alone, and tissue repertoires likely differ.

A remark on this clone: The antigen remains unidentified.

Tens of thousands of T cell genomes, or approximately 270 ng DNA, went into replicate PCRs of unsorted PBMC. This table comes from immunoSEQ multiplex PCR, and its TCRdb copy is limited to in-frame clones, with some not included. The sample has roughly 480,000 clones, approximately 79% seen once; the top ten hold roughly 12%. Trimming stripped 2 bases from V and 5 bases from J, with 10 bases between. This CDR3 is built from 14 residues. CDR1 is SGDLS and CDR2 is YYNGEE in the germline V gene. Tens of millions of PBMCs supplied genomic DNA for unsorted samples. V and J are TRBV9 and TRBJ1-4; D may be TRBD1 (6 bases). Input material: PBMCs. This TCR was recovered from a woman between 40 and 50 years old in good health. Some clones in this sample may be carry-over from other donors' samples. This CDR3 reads CASSVGAVNEKLFF. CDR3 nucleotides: TGTGCCAGCAGCGTGGGGGCGGTAAATGAAAAACTGTTTTTT. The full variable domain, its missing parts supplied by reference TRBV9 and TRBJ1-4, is DSGVTQTPKHLITATGQRVTLRCSPRSGDLSVYWYQQSLDQGLQFLIQYYNGEERAKGNILERFSAQQFPDLHSELNLSSLELGDSALYFCASSVGAVNEKLFFGSGTQLSVL.